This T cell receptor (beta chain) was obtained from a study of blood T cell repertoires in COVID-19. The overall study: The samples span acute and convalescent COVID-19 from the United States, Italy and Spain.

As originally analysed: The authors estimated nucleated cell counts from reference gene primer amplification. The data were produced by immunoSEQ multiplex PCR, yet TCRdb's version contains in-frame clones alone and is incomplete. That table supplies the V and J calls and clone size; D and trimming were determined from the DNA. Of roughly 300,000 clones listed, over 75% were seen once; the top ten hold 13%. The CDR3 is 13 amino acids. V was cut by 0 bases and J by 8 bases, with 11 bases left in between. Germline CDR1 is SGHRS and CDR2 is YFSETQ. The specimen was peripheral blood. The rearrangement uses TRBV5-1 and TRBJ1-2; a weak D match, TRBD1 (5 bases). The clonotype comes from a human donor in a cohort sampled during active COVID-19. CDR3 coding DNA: TGCGCCAGCAGCTTGGGCTGGGGCGAAGGCTACACCTTC. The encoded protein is CASSLGWGEGYTF.